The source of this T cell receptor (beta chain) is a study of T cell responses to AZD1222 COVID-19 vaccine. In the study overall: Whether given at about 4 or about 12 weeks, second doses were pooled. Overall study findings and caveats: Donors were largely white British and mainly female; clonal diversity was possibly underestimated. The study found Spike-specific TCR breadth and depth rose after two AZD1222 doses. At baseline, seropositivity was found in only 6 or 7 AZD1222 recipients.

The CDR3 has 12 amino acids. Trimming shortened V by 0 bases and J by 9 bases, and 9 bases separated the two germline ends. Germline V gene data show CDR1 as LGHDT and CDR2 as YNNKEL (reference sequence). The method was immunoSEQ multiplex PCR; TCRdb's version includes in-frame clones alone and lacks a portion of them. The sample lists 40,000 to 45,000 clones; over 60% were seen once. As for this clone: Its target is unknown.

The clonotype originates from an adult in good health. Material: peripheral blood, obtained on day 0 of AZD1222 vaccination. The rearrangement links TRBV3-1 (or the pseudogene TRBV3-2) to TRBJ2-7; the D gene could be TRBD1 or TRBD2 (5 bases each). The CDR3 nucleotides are TGTGCCAGCAGCCAAGAAGGGACCTGGCAGTACTTC. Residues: CASSQEGTWQYF.